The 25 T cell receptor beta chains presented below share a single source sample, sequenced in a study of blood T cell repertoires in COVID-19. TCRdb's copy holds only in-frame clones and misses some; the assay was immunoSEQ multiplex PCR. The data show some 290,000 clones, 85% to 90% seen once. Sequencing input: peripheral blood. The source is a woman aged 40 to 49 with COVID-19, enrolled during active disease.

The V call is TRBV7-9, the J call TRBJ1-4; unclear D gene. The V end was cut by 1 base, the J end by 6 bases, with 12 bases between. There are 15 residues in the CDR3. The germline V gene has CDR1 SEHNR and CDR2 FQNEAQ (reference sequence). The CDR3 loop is CASSLGRGVDEKLFF. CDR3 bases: TGTGCCAGCAGCTTAGGCCGGGGTGTGGATGAAAAACTGTTTTTT.

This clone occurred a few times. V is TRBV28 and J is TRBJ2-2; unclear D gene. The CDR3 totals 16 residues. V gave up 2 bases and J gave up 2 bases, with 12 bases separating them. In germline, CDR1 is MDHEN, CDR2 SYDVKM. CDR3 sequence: CASSLISYTNTGELFF. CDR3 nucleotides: TGTGCCAGCAGTTTAATCTCTTACACAAACACCGGGGAGCTGTTTTTT.

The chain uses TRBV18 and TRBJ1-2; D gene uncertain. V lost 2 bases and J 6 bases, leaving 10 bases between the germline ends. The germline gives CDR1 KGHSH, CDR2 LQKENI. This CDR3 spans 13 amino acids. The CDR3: CASSPATMDGYTF. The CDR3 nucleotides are TGTGCCAGCTCACCAGCAACAATGGATGGCTACACCTTC. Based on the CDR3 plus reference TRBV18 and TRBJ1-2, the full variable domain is NAGVMQNPRHLVRRRGQEARLRCSPMKGHSHVYWYRQLPEEGLKFMVYLQKENIIDESGMPKERFSAEFPKEGPSILRIQQVVRGDSAAYFCASSPATMDGYTFGSGTRLTVV.

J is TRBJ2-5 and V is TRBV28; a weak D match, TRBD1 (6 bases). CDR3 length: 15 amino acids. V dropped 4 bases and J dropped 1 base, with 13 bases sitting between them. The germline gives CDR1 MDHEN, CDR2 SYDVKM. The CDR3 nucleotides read TGTGCCAGCAGTTACGGACAGTACGTCCAAGAGACCCAGTACTTC. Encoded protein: CASSYGQYVQETQYF.

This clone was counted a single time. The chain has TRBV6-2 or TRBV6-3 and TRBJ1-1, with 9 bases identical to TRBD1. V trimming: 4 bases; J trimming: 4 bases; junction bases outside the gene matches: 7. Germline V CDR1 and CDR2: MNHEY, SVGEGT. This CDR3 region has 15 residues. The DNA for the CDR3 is TGTGCCAGCAGTTCGGGGGACAGGGAAAGCACTGAAGCTTTCTTT. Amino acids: CASSSGDRESTEAFF.

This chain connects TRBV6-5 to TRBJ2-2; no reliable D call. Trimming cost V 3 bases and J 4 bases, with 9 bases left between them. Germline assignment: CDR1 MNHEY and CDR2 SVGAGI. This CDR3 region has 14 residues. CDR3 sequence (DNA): TGTGCCAGCAGTTATTTGCTCAGCACCGGGGAGCTGTTTTTT. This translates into CASSYLLSTGELFF.

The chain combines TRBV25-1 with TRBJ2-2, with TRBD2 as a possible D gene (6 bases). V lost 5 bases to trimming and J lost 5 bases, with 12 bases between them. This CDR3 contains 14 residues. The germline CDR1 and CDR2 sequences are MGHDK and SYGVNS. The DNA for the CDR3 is TGTGCCAGCAGTTCGGGGGTTAAGACCGGGGAGCTGTTTTTT. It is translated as CASSSGVKTGELFF.

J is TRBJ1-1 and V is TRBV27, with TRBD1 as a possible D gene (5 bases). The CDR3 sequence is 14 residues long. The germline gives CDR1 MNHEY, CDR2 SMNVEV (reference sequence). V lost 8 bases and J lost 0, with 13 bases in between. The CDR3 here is CASSLAGMNTEAFF. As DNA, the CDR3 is TGTGCCAGCTCCCTCGCAGGGATGAACACTGAAGCTTTCTTT.

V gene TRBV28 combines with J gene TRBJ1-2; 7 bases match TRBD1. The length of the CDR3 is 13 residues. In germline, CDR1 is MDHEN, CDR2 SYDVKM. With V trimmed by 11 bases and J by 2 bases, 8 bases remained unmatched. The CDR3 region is CASMEGANYGYTF. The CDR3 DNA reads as TGTGCCTCGATGGAGGGGGCGAACTATGGCTACACCTTC.

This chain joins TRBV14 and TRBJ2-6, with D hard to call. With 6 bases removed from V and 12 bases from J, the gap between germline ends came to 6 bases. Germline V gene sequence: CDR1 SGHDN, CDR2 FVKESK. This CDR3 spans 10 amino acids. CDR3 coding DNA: TGTGCCAGCAGTCCAGGCGTCCTGACTTTC. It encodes CASSPGVLTF. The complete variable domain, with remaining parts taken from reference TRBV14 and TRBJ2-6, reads EAGVTQFPSHSVIEKGQTVTLRCDPISGHDNLYWYRRVMGKEIKFLLHFVKESKQDESGMPNNRFLAERTGGTYSTLKVQPAELEDSGVYFCASSPGVLTFGAGSRLTVL.

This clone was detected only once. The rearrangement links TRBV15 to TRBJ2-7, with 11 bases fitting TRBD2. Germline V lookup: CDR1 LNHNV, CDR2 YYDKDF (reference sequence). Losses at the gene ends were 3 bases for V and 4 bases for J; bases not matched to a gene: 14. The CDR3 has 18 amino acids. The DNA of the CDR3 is TGTGCCACCAGCAGGGATACACTAGCGGGAGATGGGACGTACGAGCAGTACTTC. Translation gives CATSRDTLAGDGTYEQYF.

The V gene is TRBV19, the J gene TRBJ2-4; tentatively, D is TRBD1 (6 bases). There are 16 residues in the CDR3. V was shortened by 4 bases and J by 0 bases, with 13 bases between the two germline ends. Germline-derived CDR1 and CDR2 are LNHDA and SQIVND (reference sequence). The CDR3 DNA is TGTGCCAGTAGTAACCCGACAGGACAAGCCAAAAACATTCAGTACTTC. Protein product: CASSNPTGQAKNIQYF.

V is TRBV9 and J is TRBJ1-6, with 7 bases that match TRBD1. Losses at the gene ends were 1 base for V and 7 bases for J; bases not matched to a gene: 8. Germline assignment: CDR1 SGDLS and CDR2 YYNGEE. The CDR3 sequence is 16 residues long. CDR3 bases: TGTGCCAGCAGCGTAAGGACAGGTCCAGGGAATTCACCCCTCCACTTT. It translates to CASSVRTGPGNSPLHF.

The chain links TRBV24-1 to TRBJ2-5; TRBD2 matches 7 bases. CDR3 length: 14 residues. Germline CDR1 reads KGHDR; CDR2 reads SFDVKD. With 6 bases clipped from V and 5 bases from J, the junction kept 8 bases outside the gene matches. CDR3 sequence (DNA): TGTGCCACCAGTTCGGCGGGAGTAGGGGAGACCCAGTACTTC. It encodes CATSSAGVGETQYF.

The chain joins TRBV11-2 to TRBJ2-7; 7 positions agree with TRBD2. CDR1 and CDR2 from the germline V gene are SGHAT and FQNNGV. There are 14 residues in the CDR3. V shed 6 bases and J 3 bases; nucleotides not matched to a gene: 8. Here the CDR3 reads CASRPPSGLYEQYF. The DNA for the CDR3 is TGTGCCAGCAGGCCGCCTAGCGGACTCTACGAGCAGTACTTC.

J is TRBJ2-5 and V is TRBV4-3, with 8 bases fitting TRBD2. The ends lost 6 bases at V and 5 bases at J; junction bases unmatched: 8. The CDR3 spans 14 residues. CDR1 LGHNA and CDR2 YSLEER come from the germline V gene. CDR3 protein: CASRKAGAGETQYF. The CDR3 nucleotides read TGCGCCAGCAGAAAAGCGGGGGCCGGGGAGACCCAGTACTTC.

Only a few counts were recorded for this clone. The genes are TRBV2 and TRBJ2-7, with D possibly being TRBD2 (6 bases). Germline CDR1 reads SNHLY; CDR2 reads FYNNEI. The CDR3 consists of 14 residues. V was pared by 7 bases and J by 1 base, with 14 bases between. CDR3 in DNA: TGTGCCAGCAATCCGGGACGGGGGTCCTACGAGCAGTACTTC. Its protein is CASNPGRGSYEQYF.

DNA of the CDR3: TGTGCCAGCAGCACGGGACAGTTGAACACTGAAGCTTTCTTT. This encodes CASSTGQLNTEAFF. The chain couples TRBV11-3 to TRBJ1-1, with TRBD1 identical over 7 bases. In germline, CDR1 is SGHNT, CDR2 YENEEA. V dropped 5 bases and J dropped 0; count of bases not matched to a gene: 3. This CDR3 contains 14 residues.

The CDR3 here is CASSYSGIGGLGLGANVLTF. As DNA, the CDR3 is TGTGCCAGCAGTTACTCTGGGATTGGCGGGTTGGGCCTTGGGGCCAACGTCCTGACTTTC. The rearrangement links TRBV6-2 or TRBV6-3 to TRBJ2-6, with D perhaps matching TRBD2 (5 bases). Germline V lookup: CDR1 MNHEY, CDR2 SVGEGT. Trimming removed 0 bases at V and 3 bases at J, with 21 bases between. CDR3 length: 20 residues.

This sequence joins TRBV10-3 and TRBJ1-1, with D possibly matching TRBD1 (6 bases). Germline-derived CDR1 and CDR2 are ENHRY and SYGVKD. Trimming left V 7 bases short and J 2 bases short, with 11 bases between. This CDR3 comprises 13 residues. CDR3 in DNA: TGTGCCATCATGGGACACCAAAACACTGAAGCTTTCTTT. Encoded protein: CAIMGHQNTEAFF.

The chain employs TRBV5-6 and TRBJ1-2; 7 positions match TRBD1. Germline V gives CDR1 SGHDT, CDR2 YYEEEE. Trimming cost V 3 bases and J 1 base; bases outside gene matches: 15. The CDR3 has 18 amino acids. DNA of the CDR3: TGTGCCAGCAGCTCGTACCGGGACAGCCTTCCCGATAACTATGGCTACACCTTC. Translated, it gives CASSSYRDSLPDNYGYTF.

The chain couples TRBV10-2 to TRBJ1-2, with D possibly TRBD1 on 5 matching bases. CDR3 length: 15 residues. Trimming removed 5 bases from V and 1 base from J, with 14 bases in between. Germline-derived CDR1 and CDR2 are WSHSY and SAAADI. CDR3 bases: TGCGCCAGCAGTCCTTATTCGGGGGTTAACTATGGCTACACCTTC. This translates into CASSPYSGVNYGYTF.

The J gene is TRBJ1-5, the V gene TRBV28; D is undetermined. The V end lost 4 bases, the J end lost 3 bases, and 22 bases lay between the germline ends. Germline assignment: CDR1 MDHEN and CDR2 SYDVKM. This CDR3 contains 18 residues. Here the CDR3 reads CASSSLSDKANANQPQHF. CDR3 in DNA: TGTGCCAGCAGTTCCCTATCAGACAAGGCAAATGCCAATCAGCCCCAGCATTTT.

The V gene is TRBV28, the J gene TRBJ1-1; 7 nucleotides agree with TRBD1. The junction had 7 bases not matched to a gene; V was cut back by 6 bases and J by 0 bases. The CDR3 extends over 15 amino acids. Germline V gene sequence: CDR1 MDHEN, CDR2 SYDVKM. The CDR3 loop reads CASSAGGTVNTEAFF. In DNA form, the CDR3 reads TGTGCCAGCAGCGCTGGCGGGACAGTGAACACTGAAGCTTTCTTT.

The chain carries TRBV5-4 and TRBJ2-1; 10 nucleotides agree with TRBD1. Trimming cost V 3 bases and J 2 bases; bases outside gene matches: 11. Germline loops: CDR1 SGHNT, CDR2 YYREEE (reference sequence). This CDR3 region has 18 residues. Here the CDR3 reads CASSSPGGTGEAYNEQFF. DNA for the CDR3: TGTGCCAGCAGCTCCCCTGGAGGGACAGGGGAGGCCTACAATGAGCAGTTCTTC.